What follows are 27 T cell receptor beta chains derived from one specimen sequenced in a study of blood T cell repertoires in COVID-19. Only in-frame clones appear in the TCRdb table, and some are missing; sequencing was by immunoSEQ multiplex PCR. The repertoire holds 25,000 to 30,000 clones, with 85% to 90% as singletons. Material for sequencing was peripheral blood. The receptors shown here come from a human donor in a cohort sampled during active COVID-19.

This chain connects TRBV2 to TRBJ1-2; 7 bases match TRBD1. CDR3 length: 14 residues. Trimming at V came to 8 bases and at J to 2 bases, leaving 8 bases not matched to a gene. CDR1 is SNHLY and CDR2 is FYNNEI in the germline V gene. CDR3 sequence reads: CASYGQEQNYGYTF. In DNA, the CDR3 is TGTGCCAGCTACGGACAGGAGCAGAACTATGGCTACACCTTC. Drawing the rest from reference TRBV2 and TRBJ1-2, the complete variable domain is EPEVTQTPSHQVTQMGQEVILRCVPISNHLYFYWYRQILGQKVEFLVSFYNNEISEKSEIFDDQFSVERPDGSNFTLKIRSTKLEDSAMYFCASYGQEQNYGYTFGSGTRLTVV.

This clone rates as large (0.1 to 1%). The chain combines TRBV4-3 with TRBJ2-7; D not resolved. Germline V gene sequence: CDR1 LGHNA, CDR2 YSLEER. V lost 1 base, J lost 6 bases, and 16 bases lay in between. CDR3 length: 15 residues. DNA of the CDR3: TGCGCCAGCAGCCAAGGCTTTTTTTCAGGTGCCGAGCAGTACTTC. As protein: CASSQGFFSGAEQYF.

The chain couples TRBV9 to TRBJ1-5, with 8 nucleotides matching TRBD1. Losses at the gene ends were 0 bases for V and 1 base for J; bases not matched to a gene: 18. The CDR3 is 21 amino acids. Germline CDR1 reads SGDLS; CDR2 reads YYNGEE. The CDR3: CASSVDLLGQGKGWSNQPQHF. For the CDR3, the DNA is TGTGCCAGCAGCGTAGATCTTCTCGGACAGGGTAAGGGTTGGAGCAATCAGCCCCAGCATTTT.

This chain uses TRBV19 with TRBJ2-5, with 9 bases lining up with TRBD1. The CDR3 runs to 16 residues. CDR1 is LNHDA, CDR2 SQIVND, per germline (reference sequence). V lost 4 bases, J lost 5 bases, and 11 bases stayed unmatched. The CDR3: CASSTRDRVLTETQYF. The CDR3 bases are TGTGCCAGTAGTACCCGGGACAGGGTGTTGACGGAGACCCAGTACTTC. Complete variable domain (other parts from reference TRBV19 and TRBJ2-5): DGGITQSPKYLFRKEGQNVTLSCEQNLNHDAMYWYRQDPGQGLRLIYYSQIVNDFQKGDIAEGYSVSREKKESFPLTVTSAQKNPTAFYLCASSTRDRVLTETQYFGPGTRLLVL.

The V call is TRBV19, the J call TRBJ2-2, with TRBD1 as a possible D gene (6 bases). In germline, CDR1 is LNHDA, CDR2 SQIVND (reference sequence). The CDR3 loop spans 14 amino acids. V was shortened by 4 bases and J by 1 base, with 7 bases between the two germline ends. This CDR3 reads CASSKGQNTGELFF. DNA of the CDR3: TGTGCCAGTAGTAAGGGACAGAACACCGGGGAGCTGTTTTTT.

V and J are TRBV14 and TRBJ2-2, with 9 bases aligning to TRBD2. Germline lookup yields CDR1 SGHDN and CDR2 FVKESK. The CDR3 contains 14 residues. J lost 6 bases, V lost 4 bases, and 3 bases had no gene match. CDR3 protein: CASSRWTSAGELFF. Written as DNA, the CDR3 is TGTGCCAGCAGCCGATGGACTAGCGCCGGGGAGCTGTTTTTT.

The gene calls are TRBV19 and TRBJ1-4; the match to TRBD1 covers 8 bases. V lost 8 bases and J lost 7; bases outside the gene matches: 9. CDR1 is LNHDA and CDR2 is SQIVND in the germline V gene (reference sequence). The CDR3 is made up of 14 amino acids. The CDR3 DNA sequence: TGTGCCAGTCGCCCCGGGACAGGTGGTGAAAAACTGTTTTTT. Protein sequence: CASRPGTGGEKLFF.

The CDR3: CASSGTGDTGELFF. The CDR3, as DNA: TGTGCCAGCAGCGGCACAGGGGACACCGGGGAGCTGTTTTTT. The gene calls are TRBV9 and TRBJ2-2; 7 bases map to TRBD1. The trim removed 3 bases at V and 3 bases at J, leaving 2 bases unmatched. CDR1 SGDLS and CDR2 YYNGEE come from the germline V gene. The CDR3 totals 14 residues.

The chain recombines TRBV7-2 with TRBJ2-5; TRBD2 aligns across 9 bases. V lost 6 bases and J lost 5; bases outside the gene matches: 7. Germline lookup yields CDR1 SGHTA and CDR2 FQGNSA. The CDR3 extends over 14 amino acids. The DNA for the CDR3 is TGTGCCAGCAGTACAGCGGGGGGCGGGGAGACCCAGTACTTC. Translating it yields CASSTAGGGETQYF.

The table lists this clone with a count of one. The genes are TRBV7-9 and TRBJ1-2; D ambiguous. This CDR3 has 14 amino acids. Trimming took 3 bases from V and 2 from J, leaving 10 bases between them. Germline V CDR1 and CDR2: SEHNR, FQNEAQ (reference sequence). CDR3 DNA: TGTGCCAGCAGCTTTGAACAGACGAACTATGGCTACACCTTC. Its translation is CASSFEQTNYGYTF.

J is TRBJ2-3 and V is TRBV11-2, with D maybe TRBD2 (6 bases). V lost 1 base and J 0 bases, leaving 11 bases between the germline ends. Germline CDR1 is SGHAT and CDR2 is FQNNGV. This CDR3 comprises 16 residues. Here the CDR3 DNA reads TGTGCCAGCAGCTTAGCAGCGGGTACTAGCACAGATACGCAGTATTTT. Translating gives CASSLAAGTSTDTQYF.

This chain connects TRBV7-2 to TRBJ1-4; D is unresolved. V lost 2 bases, J lost 0 bases, and 16 bases lay in between. The germline V gene has CDR1 SGHTA and CDR2 FQGNSA. The CDR3 contains 18 residues. The DNA for the CDR3 is TGTGCCAGCAGCTTACGACTACTTAGACACCCAACTAATGAAAAACTGTTTTTT. Translating gives CASSLRLLRHPTNEKLFF.

This clone was detected once. The rearrangement uses TRBV19 and TRBJ1-4, with D hard to call. Trimming removed 7 bases from V and 4 bases from J, with 13 bases in between. Looked up from germline, CDR1 is LNHDA and CDR2 is SQIVND (reference sequence). This CDR3 comprises 14 residues. The CDR3 protein is CASIGGAINEKLFF. Here the CDR3 DNA reads TGTGCCAGTATCGGAGGTGCGATTAATGAAAAACTGTTTTTT.

The V gene is TRBV13, the J gene TRBJ2-5, with D unclear. CDR1 and CDR2 from the germline V gene are PRHDT and FYEKMQ (reference sequence). V shed 3 bases and J shed 5 bases, with 7 bases lying between them. The length of the CDR3 is 12 residues. As DNA, the CDR3 is TGTGCCAGCAGCTTCGGTTTGGAGACCCAGTACTTC. It specifies CASSFGLETQYF.

The rearrangement uses TRBV5-5 and TRBJ2-7; 7 nucleotides align to TRBD1. In germline, CDR1 is SGHKS, CDR2 YYEKEE (reference sequence). The CDR3 covers 13 residues. Trimming cost V 0 bases and J 6 bases; bases outside gene matches: 3. CDR3 nucleotides: TGTGCCAGCAGCTTGGTCCCAGGGGGCGAGCAGTACTTC. It specifies CASSLVPGGEQYF.

This clone was seen more than once but under ten times. The chain carries TRBV6-5 and TRBJ1-2, with 10 bases lining up with TRBD1. V lost 5 bases to trimming and J lost 5 bases; unmatched junction nucleotides: 5. In germline, CDR1 is MNHEY, CDR2 SVGAGI. The CDR3 extends over 14 amino acids. CDR3: CASSPLGQGYGYTF. Written as DNA, the CDR3 is TGTGCCAGCAGTCCCTTGGGACAGGGGTATGGCTACACCTTC.

CDR3 protein: CASSLAGTSVNEQFF. The CDR3 DNA reads as TGTGCCAGCAGCTTGGCCGGGACTAGTGTCAATGAGCAGTTCTTC. This chain uses TRBV5-6 with TRBJ2-1; TRBD2 matches at 8 bases. V was pared by 0 bases and J by 6 bases, with 5 bases of the junction left unmatched. The CDR3 covers 15 residues. The germline V gene has CDR1 SGHDT and CDR2 YYEEEE.

This clone was seen only once. In DNA, the CDR3 is TGTGCCAGCAGACCAAGACTAGCGGGGGGGATTGAGACCCAGTACTTC. This translates into CASRPRLAGGIETQYF. This chain connects TRBV27 to TRBJ2-5, with 14 bases fitting TRBD2. V lost 6 bases, J lost 5 bases, and 8 bases stayed unmatched. Germline V lookup: CDR1 MNHEY, CDR2 SMNVEV (reference sequence). This CDR3 has 16 residues.

The J gene is TRBJ2-3, the V gene TRBV27, with 9 bases lining up with TRBD1. Germline loops: CDR1 MNHEY, CDR2 SMNVEV (reference sequence). Trimming took 7 bases from V and 6 from J; bases not matched to a gene: 8. This CDR3 contains 14 residues. The CDR3 spells CASTDRGPSDTQYF. CDR3 bases: TGTGCCAGCACGGACAGGGGTCCCTCGGATACGCAGTATTTT.

This chain joins TRBV6-5 and TRBJ1-4, with D perhaps matching TRBD1 (5 bases). The CDR3 runs to 15 residues. CDR1 MNHEY and CDR2 SVGAGI come from the germline V gene. V was clipped by 0 bases and J by 8 bases, with 13 bases between them. Here the CDR3 reads CASSYSIRVGEKLFF. The CDR3 nucleotides read TGTGCCAGCAGTTACTCGATCAGGGTTGGGGAAAAACTGTTTTTT.

The rearrangement links TRBV6-1 to TRBJ2-7; D is perhaps TRBD1 (5 bases). V was pared by 1 base and J by 2 bases, with 9 bases between. Germline V gene sequence: CDR1 MNHNS, CDR2 SASEGT. This CDR3 contains 14 residues. The CDR3: CASSEVGRAYEQYF. The CDR3 DNA reads TGTGCCAGCAGTGAAGTGGGCAGGGCCTACGAGCAGTACTTC.

V usage is TRBV3-1 (or the pseudogene TRBV3-2) and J usage is TRBJ1-2; 7 nucleotides match TRBD1. Per the germline V gene, CDR1 is LGHDT and CDR2 is YNNKEL (reference sequence). V trimming: 5 bases; J trimming: 3 bases; junction bases outside the gene matches: 9. The CDR3 covers 15 residues. The CDR3, as DNA: TGTGCCAGCAGCAATCCGGGACAGCCCTACTATGGCTACACCTTC. It codes for CASSNPGQPYYGYTF.

The gene calls are TRBV5-1 and TRBJ2-3; D ambiguous. The CDR3 covers 14 residues. Trimming took off 4 bases at V and 4 bases at J, with 13 bases between the two ends. Germline V gene lookup returns CDR1 SGHRS and CDR2 YFSETQ. Here the CDR3 reads CASSVGMASDTQYF. CDR3 nucleotides: TGCGCCAGCAGCGTTGGTATGGCCTCAGATACGCAGTATTTT. Full variable domain (outside the CDR3, taken from reference TRBV5-1 and TRBJ2-3): KAGVTQTPRYLIKTRGQQVTLSCSPISGHRSVSWYQQTPGQGLQFLFEYFSETQRNKGNFPGRFSGRQFSNSRSEMNVSTLELGDSALYLCASSVGMASDTQYFGPGTRLTVL.

CDR3 DNA: TGTGCCAGCAGCACCCGGGACAGGGGGCGAAGAACAGATACGCAGTATTTT. Protein product: CASSTRDRGRRTDTQYF. The chain joins TRBV13 to TRBJ2-3, with 12 bases fitting TRBD1. Germline V gene data show CDR1 as PRHDT and CDR2 as FYEKMQ (reference sequence). V was clipped by 5 bases and J by 3 bases; unmatched bases: 9. The CDR3 runs 17 residues.

This clone was seen a few times. The chain is built from TRBV12-5 and TRBJ1-2, with a weak D call TRBD1 (5 bases). The CDR3 consists of 14 residues. V lost 6 bases and J 8 bases, leaving 19 bases between the germline ends. CDR1 and CDR2 from the germline V gene are LGHNT and FRNRAP. CDR3 residues: CASGTGRGRDGYTF. The CDR3 DNA is TGTGCTAGTGGGACGGGGAGGGGCCGTGACGGCTACACCTTC.

The chain carries TRBV11-2 and TRBJ2-5; 10 bases match TRBD1. J lost 0 bases, V lost 4 bases, and 5 bases had no gene match. CDR1 and CDR2 from the germline V gene are SGHAT and FQNNGV. The CDR3 contains 16 residues. The CDR3 nucleotides are TGTGCCAGCAGCTCGCCCGGGACAGGGGACCAAGAGACCCAGTACTTC. Its translation is CASSSPGTGDQETQYF.

This clone has more than one count but fewer than ten. The chain joins TRBV16 to TRBJ1-2; D uncertain. Between the trimmed V and J ends, which lost 5 bases and 5 bases, there was a span of 6 bases. CDR1 and CDR2 (germline): KGHSY, FQNENV. The CDR3 runs to 11 residues. As DNA, the CDR3 is TGTGCCAGCAGCGCCACTTATGGCTACACCTTC. It translates to CASSATYGYTF.